The clone carrying this T cell receptor beta chain was found many times. Its antigen is unidentified. CDR3 length: 14 residues. Germline CDR1 SEHNR, CDR2 FQNEAQ (reference sequence). The junction had 1 base not matched to a gene; V was cut back by 3 bases and J by 3 bases. It was with unique molecular identifiers that the TCRbeta library was prepared. TCRdb re-analysed the PCR reads in MiXCR, keeping a single row per CDR3 protein. The sample records a few hundred thousand distinct CDR3 sequences, about an eighth being singletons. These data come from a study of T-cell reconstitution after alpha-beta-depleted transplantation in children. Whole-study findings and limits: It was newly produced T cells that mostly accounted for T-cell counts and diversity one year after transplant.

Sequenced here: PBMCs, mostly from graft donor cells, sampled 360 days after TCRalphabeta/CD19-depleted stem cell transplant. This receptor was identified in a male patient younger than 18 who had a stem cell transplant for acute myeloid leukemia, so the T cells may come from the graft donor. The genes are TRBV7-9 and TRBJ2-3; 9 nucleotides agree with TRBD2. The CDR3 here is CASSLGLATDTQYF. The CDR3 DNA reads as TGTGCCAGCAGCTTGGGACTAGCTACAGATACGCAGTATTTT.